What follows are 6 T cell receptor beta chains derived from one specimen sequenced in a study of PD-L1 blockade in urothelial cancer. The time point here: peripheral blood 6 weeks after treatment start. Method: immunoSEQ multiplex PCR; TCRdb's copy keeps in-frame clones and lacks some. The table includes around 110,000 clones, around nine tenths detected once. Source: PBMCs, taken around atezolizumab (anti-PD-L1) treatment. Receptors originate from a man aged 55 to 70 with urothelial cancer.

The chain carries TRBV5-1 and TRBJ1-3; D is unclear. The V and J ends lost 1 base and 0 bases respectively, with 8 bases between them. Per germline, CDR1 SGHRS and CDR2 YFSETQ. This CDR3 region has 15 residues. CDR3 in amino acids: CASSLTSSSGNTIYF. The DNA for the CDR3 is TGCGCCAGCAGCTTGACCTCGAGCTCTGGAAACACCATATATTTT. Full variable domain (rest looked up from reference TRBV5-1 and TRBJ1-3): KAGVTQTPRYLIKTRGQQVTLSCSPISGHRSVSWYQQTPGQGLQFLFEYFSETQRNKGNFPGRFSGRQFSNSRSEMNVSTLELGDSALYLCASSLTSSSGNTIYFGEGSWLTVV.

The chain couples TRBV29-1 to TRBJ2-7; TRBD1 matches 8 bases. J lost 5 bases, V lost 8 bases, and 8 bases had no gene match. The CDR3 extends over 12 amino acids. Germline CDR1 SQVTM, CDR2 ANQGSEA. CDR3 in amino acids: CSTQGAFNEQYF. CDR3 sequence (DNA): TGCAGCACCCAGGGGGCTTTCAACGAGCAGTACTTC.

The V call is TRBV5-1, the J call TRBJ1-2; D is possibly TRBD1 (6 bases). The germline CDR1 and CDR2 sequences are SGHRS and YFSETQ. V was clipped by 0 bases and J by 3 bases, with 9 bases between them. The CDR3 runs 14 residues. The CDR3 DNA reads as TGCGCCAGCAGCTTGGGAGGGGGGGACTATGGCTACACCTTC. Its protein is CASSLGGGDYGYTF.

The chain joins TRBV6-5 to TRBJ2-7; 8 positions match TRBD2. The J segment lost 4 bases and the V segment lost 5 bases, leaving 10 bases of the junction unmatched. The length of the CDR3 is 15 residues. Germline lookup yields CDR1 MNHEY and CDR2 SVGAGI. The CDR3 bases are TGTGCCAGCAGTACCCCGGGACTAGGGAAGTACGAGCAGTACTTC. Translation: CASSTPGLGKYEQYF.

V usage is TRBV28 and J usage is TRBJ2-7; tentatively, D is TRBD2 (6 bases). V dropped 7 bases and J dropped 6 bases, with 10 bases sitting between them. The germline V gene encodes CDR1 MDHEN and CDR2 SYDVKM. This CDR3 is 11 amino acids long. The chain's CDR3 is CASTPGGEQYF. CDR3 sequence (DNA): TGTGCCAGCACCCCCGGGGGCGAGCAGTACTTC.

The V gene is TRBV19, the J gene TRBJ2-1, with TRBD2 identical over 8 bases. Germline CDR1 LNHDA, CDR2 SQIVND (reference sequence). CDR3 size: 17 residues. V dropped 5 bases and J dropped 1; count of bases not matched to a gene: 10. The CDR3 DNA reads as TGTGCCAGTAGTCGAAGACTAGCGTCAGGTTCCTACAATGAGCAGTTCTTC. Residues: CASSRRLASGSYNEQFF. Full variable domain (remainder filled in from reference TRBV19 and TRBJ2-1): DGGITQSPKYLFRKEGQNVTLSCEQNLNHDAMYWYRQDPGQGLRLIYYSQIVNDFQKGDIAEGYSVSREKKESFPLTVTSAQKNPTAFYLCASSRRLASGSYNEQFFGPGTRLTVL.